This T cell receptor beta chain was captured in a study of T cell changes during pregnancy in multiple sclerosis. The protocol was immunoSEQ multiplex PCR, while the TCRdb copy is restricted to in-frame clones and leaves out a portion. The repertoire has over 50,000 clones, around nine tenths of them found once; the top ten carry roughly 5.3%. Concerning this clone itself: An end of the junction does not agree with germline; a read error may underlie this.

The specimen sequenced was peripheral blood from another person, used as feeder cells. The source is a human donor whose cells served as feeder cells for cultures in a pregnancy study.

The CDR3 protein is CASSRYEGVKTEAFF. CDR3 DNA: TGCGCCAGCAGCCGTTACGAGGGCGTGAAAACTGAAGCTTTCTTT. The rearrangement joins TRBV4-3 to TRBJ1-1, with unresolved D. There are 15 residues in the CDR3. The germline CDR1 and CDR2 sequences are LGHNA and YSLEER.